These 19 T cell receptor beta chains share one sample of origin, sequenced in a study of blood T cells in healthy people across ages. Combining a sample-barcoded 5' primer with a J-beta primer mix, a second PCR ran for roughly 6 to 12 cycles. TCRdb independently ran MiXCR on the 5' RACE reads; one entry per CDR3 protein. The data show approximately 820,000 distinct CDR3 sequences, with approximately 44% seen just once and 15% to 25% held by the top ten. What was sequenced was blood. All receptors derive from a man in his sixties in good health.

Note on this clonotype: Possible read error: a much larger clone is one base away. The chain carries TRBV10-3 and TRBJ1-2; D gene unclear. The V end was cut by 1 base, the J end by 8 bases, with 8 bases between. In germline, CDR1 is ENHRY, CDR2 SYGVKD. The CDR3 loop spans 12 amino acids. CDR3 coding DNA: TGTGCCATCAGTGAGTTACGAAGCGGCTACACCTTC. The encoded protein is CAISELRSGYTF.

The CDR3 loop is CASSPGRGNRGTQYF. CDR3 sequence (DNA): TGTGCCAGCAGTCCCGGGAGGGGGAACCGGGGAACCCAGTACTTC. V usage is TRBV11-2 and J usage is TRBJ2-5; 8 bases align to TRBD2. CDR3 size: 15 residues. V lost 6 bases and J lost 8; bases outside the gene matches: 14. CDR1 and CDR2 from the germline V gene are SGHAT and FQNNGV.

The chain combines TRBV28 with TRBJ2-7, with 7 positions matching TRBD1. The germline CDR1 and CDR2 sequences are MDHEN and SYDVKM. V gave up 5 bases and J gave up 5 bases; unmatched junction bases: 12. This CDR3 has 15 amino acids. The CDR3 coding sequence is TGTGCCAGCAGTCGCCCCCCGACAGGGTCCCACGAGCAGTACTTC. This encodes CASSRPPTGSHEQYF. The variable domain in full, with the rest retrieved from reference TRBV28 and TRBJ2-7, is DVKVTQSSRYLVKRTGEKVFLECVQDMDHENMFWYRQDPGLGLRLIYFSYDVKMKEKGDIPEGYSVSREKKERFSLILESASTNQTSMYLCASSRPPTGSHEQYFGPGTRLTVT.

This clonotype has just a few counts. The CDR3 spells CASRNSPGDEQYF. In DNA form, the CDR3 reads TGTGCCAGCAGGAACTCTCCAGGGGACGAGCAGTACTTC. The V gene is TRBV6-2 or TRBV6-3, the J gene TRBJ2-7; D is possibly TRBD1 (6 bases). This CDR3 has 13 amino acids. Germline CDR1 and CDR2: MNHEY and SVGEGT. Between the trimmed V and J ends, which lost 6 bases and 5 bases, there was a span of 14 bases.

The genes are TRBV6-5 and TRBJ1-2; maybe TRBD1 (5 bases). The CDR3 spans 12 residues. CDR1 and CDR2 from the germline V gene are MNHEY and SVGAGI. V shed 2 bases and J shed 8 bases, with 9 bases lying between them. The CDR3 sequence is CASSYGHGGYTF. The DNA for the CDR3 is TGTGCCAGCAGTTACGGACATGGGGGCTACACCTTC.

This clonotype appeared a few times. The V and J genes are TRBV6-5 and TRBJ2-4; D possibly corresponds to TRBD2 (5 bases). The CDR3 consists of 13 residues. Germline CDR1 is MNHEY and CDR2 is SVGAGI. V gave up 4 bases and J gave up 6 bases, with 10 bases separating them. CDR3 DNA: TGTGCCAGCAGTTCCGCGGGTCGAAACATTCAGTACTTC. It encodes CASSSAGRNIQYF.

This chain uses TRBV7-2 with TRBJ1-2, with a tentative D call TRBD1 (5 bases). This CDR3 spans 15 amino acids. In germline, CDR1 is SGHTA, CDR2 FQGNSA. The germline V and J ends were trimmed by 10 bases and 0 bases, with 18 bases remaining between them. The CDR3 loop reads CAISSRGIPNYGYTF. For the CDR3, the DNA is TGTGCCATTTCTTCCCGGGGCATTCCTAACTATGGCTACACCTTC.

This clonotype was detected many times. The chain combines TRBV29-1 with TRBJ1-2, with D possibly being TRBD1 (5 bases). This CDR3 region has 13 residues. In germline, CDR1 is SQVTM, CDR2 ANQGSEA. V lost 4 bases and J lost 4, with 13 bases in between. CDR3 sequence reads: CSVGGADFYGYTF. Here the CDR3 DNA reads TGCAGCGTTGGGGGCGCGGATTTCTATGGCTACACCTTC.

On this clonotype itself: The junction departs from the called germline gene at one end, perhaps through a read error. The rearrangement joins TRBV29-1 to TRBJ1-1; perhaps TRBD1 as D (6 bases). Germline V gene lookup returns CDR1 SQVTM and CDR2 ANQGSEA. This CDR3 comprises 12 residues. The CDR3 DNA sequence: TGCAGCGTTGAAGCTGGGGACACTGGAGCTTTCTTT. Residues: CSVEAGDTGAFF. Full variable domain (remainder filled in from reference TRBV29-1 and TRBJ1-1): SAVISQKPSRDICQRGTSLTIQCQVDSQVTMMFWYRQQPGQSLTLIATANQGSEATYESGFVIDKFPISRPNLTFSTLTVSNMSPEDSSIYLCSVEAGDTGAFFGQGTRLTVV.

The chain recombines TRBV9 with TRBJ1-6; D unclear. This CDR3 comprises 12 residues. The V end was cut by 3 bases, the J end by 12 bases, with 10 bases between. Germline V lookup: CDR1 SGDLS, CDR2 YYNGEE. The CDR3 sequence is CASSAGLEPLHF. The CDR3 DNA is TGTGCCAGCAGCGCGGGGTTGGAACCCCTCCACTTT.

This chain links TRBV7-2 with TRBJ2-1, with D possibly being TRBD2 (5 bases). V was clipped by 4 bases and J by 5 bases, with 15 bases between them. Per the germline V gene, CDR1 is SGHTA and CDR2 is FQGNSA. CDR3 length: 15 amino acids. CDR3 in amino acids: CASSSRTERDNEQFF. In nucleotides, the CDR3 is TGTGCCAGCAGCTCCCGGACGGAGAGGGACAATGAGCAGTTCTTC.

The J gene is TRBJ2-7, the V gene TRBV29-1; D ambiguous. Trimming pared 3 bases from V and 1 base from J, leaving 13 bases between. The CDR3 is 14 amino acids. CDR1 and CDR2 from the germline V gene are SQVTM and ANQGSEA. In nucleotides, the CDR3 is TGCAGCGTTGAGATCAGGCTACTTTCCTACGAGCAGTACTTC. Encoded protein: CSVEIRLLSYEQYF.

This clonotype was seen only a few times. The chain has TRBV6-2 or TRBV6-3 and TRBJ2-5; TRBD1 aligns across 7 bases. The junction had 7 bases not matched to a gene; V was cut back by 6 bases and J by 6 bases. The CDR3 is made up of 13 amino acids. The germline V gene encodes CDR1 MNHEY and CDR2 SVGEGT. CDR3 loop: CASSRDRQKTQYF. Written as DNA, the CDR3 is TGTGCCAGCAGCAGGGACAGACAGAAGACCCAGTACTTC.

The chain carries TRBV6-2 or TRBV6-3 and TRBJ2-7, with no clear D. Gene TRBJ2-5 matches the end of the DNA better, so the J call may be wrong. CDR3 length: 14 residues. CDR1 MNHEY and CDR2 SVGEGT come from the germline V gene. The chain's CDR3 is CASSYFGREETQYF. The CDR3 DNA sequence: TGTGCCAGCAGTTACTTCGGCAGAGAAGAGACCCAGTACTTC.

This chain links TRBV6-2 or TRBV6-3 with TRBJ2-5; 8 bases fit TRBD1. The V segment lost 6 bases and the J segment 2 bases; nucleotides outside the gene matches: 8. Germline V lookup: CDR1 MNHEY, CDR2 SVGEGT. The CDR3 sequence is 15 residues long. The CDR3 DNA sequence: TGTGCCAGCAGCTTCGGGACAGGCCTACAAGAGACCCAGTACTTC. Its protein is CASSFGTGLQETQYF.

The chain has TRBV7-9 and TRBJ2-5; D perhaps matches TRBD2 (7 bases). The germline gives CDR1 SEHNR, CDR2 FQNEAQ (reference sequence). Trimming cost V 3 bases and J 4 bases, with 15 bases left between them. This CDR3 comprises 15 residues. CDR3 residues: CASSFGARGAETQYF. The CDR3 coding sequence is TGTGCCAGCAGCTTCGGGGCTCGGGGGGCAGAGACCCAGTACTTC.

The V and J genes are TRBV10-3 and TRBJ2-3, with 8 bases lining up with TRBD2. The CDR3 has 13 residues. V was pared by 6 bases and J by 4 bases, with 3 bases of the junction left unmatched. CDR1 and CDR2 (germline): ENHRY, SYGVKD. CDR3 coding DNA: TGTGCCATCAGCCCTAGCGGGCCAGATACGCAGTATTTT. Protein: CAISPSGPDTQYF.

The chain recombines TRBV7-2 with TRBJ1-2; D possibly corresponds to TRBD1 (6 bases). Deletions cut 2 bases from V and 6 bases from J, with 10 bases between. The germline CDR1 and CDR2 sequences are SGHTA and FQGNSA. The CDR3 loop spans 13 amino acids. This CDR3 reads CASSLTGPDGYTF. CDR3 DNA sequence: TGTGCCAGCAGCTTAACAGGGCCTGATGGCTACACCTTC.

The chain carries TRBV7-9 and TRBJ2-7; no clear D gene. The CDR3 is made up of 12 amino acids. Deletions cut 4 bases from V and 3 bases from J, with 7 bases between. The germline V gene encodes CDR1 SEHNR and CDR2 FQNEAQ (reference sequence). The CDR3 loop is CASSSNNYEQYF. The CDR3 coding sequence is TGTGCCAGCAGCTCAAACAACTACGAGCAGTACTTC.